This T cell receptor beta chain was documented in a study of cytomegalovirus exposure and HLA in healthy donors. Broader study findings: With later analysis, a missense DCLRE1C variant became linked to TCR beta V- and J-gene trimming.

The study ran its PCR with 60 Vbeta and 13 Jbeta primers. Per the original methods: Tens of millions of unique TCR beta chains, some 11 million shared, were counted in a later analysis. Clones were read by immunoSEQ multiplex PCR, and TCRdb kept only the in-frame ones, dropping some. V, J and clone size reflect that table, while D and trimming were determined from the DNA. The data show some 120,000 clones, with 81% seen just once and about 1.8% held by the top ten. CDR1 is SNHLY, CDR2 FYNNEI, per germline. V was clipped by 0 bases and J by 4 bases, with 22 bases between them. This CDR3 is built from 19 residues. Remarks on this clone: Antigen unknown.

The receptor was derived from a man between 18 and 29 years old in good health and CMV-seronegative. This chain links TRBV2 with TRBJ1-5, with a weak D call TRBD1 (5 bases). Specimen: PBMCs. CDR3 bases: TGTGCCAGCAGTGAAGCGCGCCTACGACAGAATAGGGTTAATCAGCCCCAGCATTTT. Its protein is CASSEARLRQNRVNQPQHF.